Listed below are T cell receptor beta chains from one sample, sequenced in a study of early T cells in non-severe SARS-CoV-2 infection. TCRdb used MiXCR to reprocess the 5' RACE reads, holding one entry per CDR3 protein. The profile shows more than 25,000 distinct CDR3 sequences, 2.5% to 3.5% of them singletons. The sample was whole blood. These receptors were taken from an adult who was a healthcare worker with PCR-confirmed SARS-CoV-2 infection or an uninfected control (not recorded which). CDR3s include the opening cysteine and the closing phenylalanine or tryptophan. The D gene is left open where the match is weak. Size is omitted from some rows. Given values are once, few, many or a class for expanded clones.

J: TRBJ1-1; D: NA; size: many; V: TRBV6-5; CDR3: CASIRLTPARTEAFF; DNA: TGTGCCAGCATTCGCTTGACCCCGGCCAGGACTGAAGCTTTCTTT
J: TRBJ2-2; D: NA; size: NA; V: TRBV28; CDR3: CASSSRGSGELFF; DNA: TGTGCCAGCAGTTCAAGAGGGTCCGGGGAGCTGTTTTTT
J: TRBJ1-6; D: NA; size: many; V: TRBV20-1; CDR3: CSASATDGRNSPLHF; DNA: TGCAGTGCTAGCGCTACCGACGGGCGAAATTCACCCCTCCACTTT
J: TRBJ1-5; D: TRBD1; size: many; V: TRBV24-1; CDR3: CATSEAGTGNQPQHF; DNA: TGTGCCACCAGTGAGGCCGGGACAGGCAATCAGCCCCAGCATTTT
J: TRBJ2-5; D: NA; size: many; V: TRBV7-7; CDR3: CASSLGRARQETQYF; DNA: TGTGCCAGCAGCTTAGGCCGGGCCCGCCAAGAGACCCAGTACTTC
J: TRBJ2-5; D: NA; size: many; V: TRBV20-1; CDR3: CSARGGEETQYF; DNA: TGCAGTGCTAGAGGGGGGGAAGAGACCCAGTACTTC
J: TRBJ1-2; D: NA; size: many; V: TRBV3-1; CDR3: CASSPEGRANYGYTF; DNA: TGTGCCAGCAGCCCAGAAGGACGGGCTAACTATGGCTACACCTTC
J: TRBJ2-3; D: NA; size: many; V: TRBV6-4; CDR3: CASSDLQGTSTDTQYF; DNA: TGTGCCAGCAGTGACCTTCAGGGTACTAGCACAGATACGCAGTATTTT
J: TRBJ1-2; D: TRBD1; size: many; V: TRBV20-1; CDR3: CSARGWTGTDTF; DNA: TGCAGTGCTAGAGGCTGGACAGGGACGGACACCTTC
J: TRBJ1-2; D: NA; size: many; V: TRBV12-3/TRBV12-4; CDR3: CASSLSANYGYTF; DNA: TGTGCCAGCAGTTTAAGCGCTAACTATGGCTACACCTTC
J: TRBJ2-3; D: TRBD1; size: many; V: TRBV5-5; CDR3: CASTETGVTDTQYF; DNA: TGTGCCAGCACCGAAACAGGGGTCACAGATACGCAGTATTTT
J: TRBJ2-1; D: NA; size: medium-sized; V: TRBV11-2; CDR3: CASKHVPGEQFF; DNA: TGTGCCAGCAAACACGTACCCGGGGAGCAGTTCTTC
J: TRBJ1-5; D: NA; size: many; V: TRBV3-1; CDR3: CASSGPDQPQHF; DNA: TGTGCCAGCAGCGGCCCGGATCAGCCCCAGCATTTT
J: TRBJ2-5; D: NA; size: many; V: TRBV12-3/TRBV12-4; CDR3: CASSPSRGETQYF; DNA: TGTGCCAGCAGTCCCTCACGGGGGGAGACCCAGTACTTC
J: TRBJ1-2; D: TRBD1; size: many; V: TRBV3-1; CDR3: CASSQVTGTGTGYTF; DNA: TGTGCCAGCAGCCAAGTAACCGGGACAGGGACTGGCTACACCTTC
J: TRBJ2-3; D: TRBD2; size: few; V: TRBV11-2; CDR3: CASSPRPPSGGAADTQYF; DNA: TGTGCCAGCAGCCCGCGTCCTCCTAGCGGGGGAGCAGCAGATACGCAGTATTTT
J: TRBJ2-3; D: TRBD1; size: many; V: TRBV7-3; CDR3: CASSQGQGTPSTDTQYF; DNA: TGTGCCAGCAGCCAAGGACAGGGGACCCCTAGCACAGATACGCAGTATTTT
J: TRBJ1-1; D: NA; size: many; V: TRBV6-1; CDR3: CASSEHGLGTEAFF; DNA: TGTGCCAGCAGTGAACACGGGCTCGGCACTGAAGCTTTCTTT
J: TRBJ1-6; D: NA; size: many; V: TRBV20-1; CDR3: CSASSRDYNSPLHF; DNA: TGCAGTGCTAGTTCCAGGGACTATAATTCACCCCTCCACTTT
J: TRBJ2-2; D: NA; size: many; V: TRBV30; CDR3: CAWSGVIETGELFF; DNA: TGTGCCTGGAGTGGGGTCATTGAAACCGGGGAGCTGTTTTTT
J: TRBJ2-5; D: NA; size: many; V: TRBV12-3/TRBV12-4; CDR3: CASSLRDWGKETQYF; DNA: TGTGCCAGCAGTTTACGAGACTGGGGAAAAGAGACCCAGTACTTC
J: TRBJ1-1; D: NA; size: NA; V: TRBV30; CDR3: CAWSAGAGTEAFF; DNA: TGTGCCTGGAGCGCAGGGGCTGGGACTGAAGCTTTCTTT
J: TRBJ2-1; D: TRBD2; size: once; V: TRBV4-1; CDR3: CASSQDGRGGLNEQFF; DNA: TGCGCCAGCAGCCAAGATGGGCGGGGGGGCCTCAATGAGCAGTTCTTC
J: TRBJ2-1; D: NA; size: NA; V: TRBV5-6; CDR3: CASSPKWGSSYNEQFF; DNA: TGTGCCAGCAGCCCGAAGTGGGGGAGCTCCTACAATGAGCAGTTCTTC
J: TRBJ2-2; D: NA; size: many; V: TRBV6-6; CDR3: CASSPTGSTGELFF; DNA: TGTGCCAGCAGCCCGACCGGCAGCACCGGGGAGCTGTTTTTT